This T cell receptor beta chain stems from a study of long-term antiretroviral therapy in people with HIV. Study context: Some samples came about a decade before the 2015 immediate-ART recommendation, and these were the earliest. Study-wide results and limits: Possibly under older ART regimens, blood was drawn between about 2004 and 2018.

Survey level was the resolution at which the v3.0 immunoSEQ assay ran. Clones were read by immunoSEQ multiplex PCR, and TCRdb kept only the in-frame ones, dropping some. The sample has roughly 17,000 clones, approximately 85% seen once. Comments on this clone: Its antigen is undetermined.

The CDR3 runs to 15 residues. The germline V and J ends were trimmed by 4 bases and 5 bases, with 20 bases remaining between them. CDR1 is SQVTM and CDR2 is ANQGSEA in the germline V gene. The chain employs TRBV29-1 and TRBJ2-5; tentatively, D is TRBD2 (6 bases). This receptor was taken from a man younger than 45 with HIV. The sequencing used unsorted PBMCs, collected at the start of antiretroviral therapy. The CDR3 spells CSVAGEVLRAETQYF. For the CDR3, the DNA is TGCAGCGTTGCCGGGGAGGTATTACGGGCTGAGACCCAGTACTTC.